Here is one TCR beta chain with its context. The antigen is not known. The data were taken from a study of cytomegalovirus exposure and HLA in healthy donors. The wider study: Earlier findings included some 120 million unique TCR beta sequences obtained from 150 million to 200 million T cells.

The CDR3 has 14 amino acids. V lost 0 bases, J lost 1 base, and 7 bases lay in between. Germline CDR1 and CDR2: MNHEY and SVGAGI. Whole-study results and caveats: The study carried out a later analysis of TCR beta sequences. It associated approximately 15,000 of them with specific HLA alleles at a false discovery rate of 0.05.

Use of 60 Vbeta and 13 Jbeta primers characterized the PCR. Sequenced by immunoSEQ multiplex PCR; TCRdb stores in-frame clones only, minus some. The data show under 200,000 clones, roughly 70% seen once. This TCR derives from a woman between 40 and 50 years old in good health and CMV-seropositive. The sample was PBMCs. This sequence joins TRBV6-5 and TRBJ2-7; D gene uncertain. The CDR3 region is CASSYSLDSYEQYF. The CDR3 DNA is TGTGCCAGCAGTTACTCCCTAGATTCCTACGAGCAGTACTTC.